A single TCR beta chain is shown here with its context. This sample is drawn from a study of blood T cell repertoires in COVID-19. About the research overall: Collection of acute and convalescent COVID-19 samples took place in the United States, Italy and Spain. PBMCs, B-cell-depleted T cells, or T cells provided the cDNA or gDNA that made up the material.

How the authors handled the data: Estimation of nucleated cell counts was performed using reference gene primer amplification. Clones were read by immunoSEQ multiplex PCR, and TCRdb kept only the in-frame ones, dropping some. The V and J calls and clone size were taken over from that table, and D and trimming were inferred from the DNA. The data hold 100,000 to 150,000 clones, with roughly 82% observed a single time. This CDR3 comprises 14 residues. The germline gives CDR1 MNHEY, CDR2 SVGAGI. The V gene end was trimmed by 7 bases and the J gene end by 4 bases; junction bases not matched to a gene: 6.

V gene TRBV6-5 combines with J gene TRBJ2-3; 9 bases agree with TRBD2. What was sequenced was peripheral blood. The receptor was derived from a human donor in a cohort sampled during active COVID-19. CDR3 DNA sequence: TGTGCCAGCACGAATGCGGGAGGGGCAGATACGCAGTATTTT. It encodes CASTNAGGADTQYF.